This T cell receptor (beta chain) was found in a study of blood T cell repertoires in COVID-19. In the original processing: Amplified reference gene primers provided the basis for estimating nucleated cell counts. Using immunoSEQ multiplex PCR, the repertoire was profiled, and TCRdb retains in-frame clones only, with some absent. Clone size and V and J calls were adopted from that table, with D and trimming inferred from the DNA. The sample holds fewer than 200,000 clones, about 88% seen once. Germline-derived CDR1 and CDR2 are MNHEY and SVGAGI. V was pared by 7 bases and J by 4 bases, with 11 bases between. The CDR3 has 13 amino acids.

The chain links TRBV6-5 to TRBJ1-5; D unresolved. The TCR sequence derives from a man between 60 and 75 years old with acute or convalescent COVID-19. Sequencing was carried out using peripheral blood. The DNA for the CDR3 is TGTGCCAGCACGGGTGCTCAGAATCAGCCCCAGCATTTT. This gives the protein CASTGAQNQPQHF.